This is a list of T cell receptor beta chains from one sample in a study of shared T cell receptors in the human thymus. Sequencing used immunoSEQ multiplex PCR; TCRdb keeps in-frame clones, though not all of them. The table includes about 660,000 clones, approximately 87% detected once. The sample was also reused in another study, on human thymus T cells.

Specimen: thymocytes. The receptor source for this set is a boy younger than two with a congenital heart defect. Both conserved end residues are part of each CDR3.

v_gene	CDR3aa
TRBV6-4	CASTDRVRGTEAFF
TRBV25-1	CASKGDKSYEQYF
TRBV30	CAWSSHWTSGIKSSTDTQYF
TRBV6-5	CASTPRTNLYTQYF
TRBV28	CASSRIGTSGSPYEQYF
TRBV6-1	CASSESNSSYEQYF
TRBV4-3	CASGPGTGMSGANVLTF
TRBV5-6	CASSLTDRVDEQYF
TRBV7-9	CASSPPGTGLTEQYF
TRBV27	CASSLPGQGSYEQYF
TRBV15	CATSRDHLYGRGTGQPQHF
TRBV12-5	CASGNTGFSGNQPQHF
TRBV18	CASSPLKNSDEQYF
TRBV19	CASIWRENTGELFF
TRBV28	CASSLEGARSEKLFF
TRBV25-1	CASSGRETTNEKLFF
TRBV7-9	CASSFSAGKGQGDGYTF
TRBV19	CASGTKAANQPQHF
TRBV28	CASSSKTGTSYEQYF
TRBV27	CASSPSAARNEQFF
TRBV6-5	CAVGEANTGELFF
TRBV27	CASRRRASGRAYEQYF
TRBV19	CASSRPAGQANYGYTF
TRBV5-1	CASSPSGVKGYEQYF
TRBV5-1	CASSFNSGTKRETQYF
TRBV28	CASSSSHPRLAGNQSASTDTQYF
TRBV10-1	CASRGTSYSYEQYF
TRBV9	CASSVGVSGPSYEQYF
TRBV28	CASSFWDRGYYGYTF
TRBV4-3	CASSQDALAGYEQYF
TRBV13	CASSPGTPAYEQYF
TRBV29-1	CSVADDTHRGKLFF
TRBV12-5	CASGLRYQGTEAFF
TRBV5-4	CASSSGPLNTEAFF
TRBV4-1	CASSQVQGTGGDMNTEAFF
TRBV7-2	CASSLSREGISGANVLTF
TRBV5-1	CASSLDGTGVGSYEQYF
TRBV7-8	CASRPVLQETQYF
TRBV10-2	CASTEGTYEQYF
TRBV27	CASTPASGGKQYF
TRBV30	CAWSVQGIQETQYF
TRBV11-2	CASSRAGMSGDEQFF
TRBV4-1	CASSNNSKGALGVGELFF
TRBV5-6	CASSRHSGRAETQYF